These 14 T cell receptor beta chains came from one sample sequenced in a study of cytomegalovirus exposure and HLA in healthy donors. With 60 Vbeta and 13 Jbeta primers, the PCR was carried out. Profiling relied on immunoSEQ multiplex PCR, and the TCRdb table lists in-frame clones only, not all of them. The data contain under 200,000 clones, roughly 70% of them singletons. The sample taken for sequencing was PBMCs. Receptor source: a woman in her 30s in good health and CMV-seronegative.

V gene TRBV6-6 combines with J gene TRBJ1-1, with a possible D match to TRBD1 (5 bases). This CDR3 is 13 amino acids long. Trimming stripped 6 bases from V and 1 base from J, with 9 bases between. Per germline, CDR1 MNHNY and CDR2 SVGAGI (reference sequence). In DNA, the CDR3 is TGTGCCAGCAGCCCCGGACAGAACACTGAAGCTTTCTTT. Protein: CASSPGQNTEAFF.

The V and J genes are TRBV5-5 and TRBJ1-6; tentatively, D is TRBD1 (5 bases). The germline CDR1 and CDR2 sequences are SGHKS and YYEKEE (reference sequence). The V end was cut by 4 bases, the J end by 0 bases, with 14 bases between. This CDR3 spans 17 amino acids. CDR3 nucleotides: TGTGCCAGCAGCCCCCAGGGTGCGGACTCCTATAATTCACCCCTCCACTTT. Its translation is CASSPQGADSYNSPLHF.

The chain couples TRBV19 to TRBJ2-1; the match to TRBD2 covers 9 bases. Trimming at V came to 4 bases and at J to 1 base, leaving 8 bases not matched to a gene. Per germline, CDR1 LNHDA and CDR2 SQIVND (reference sequence). This CDR3 has 17 amino acids. CDR3 region: CASSRSHSGRSYNEQFF. The CDR3 bases are TGTGCCAGTAGTAGGTCCCATAGCGGGAGATCCTACAATGAGCAGTTCTTC.

The chain recombines TRBV29-1 with TRBJ1-2, with D tentatively TRBD1 (5 bases). The V and J ends lost 4 bases and 4 bases respectively, with 10 bases between them. Germline V lookup: CDR1 SQVTM, CDR2 ANQGSEA. The CDR3 extends over 12 amino acids. The CDR3 DNA follows: TGCAGCGTTGTTGGGGCCTCCTATGGCTACACCTTC. Translated: CSVVGASYGYTF.

Comment on this clone: A read error may account for a junction end that differs from germline. The chain recombines TRBV5-1 with TRBJ2-1; perhaps TRBD2 as D (5 bases). Germline lookup yields CDR1 SGHRS and CDR2 YFSETQ. The CDR3 has 12 residues. In nucleotides, the CDR3 is TGCGCCAGCAGCCCAGACTCCCAAGAGCGGCTCTTC. As protein: CASSPDSQERLF.

The chain uses TRBV28 and TRBJ1-1; 8 nucleotides match TRBD1. Germline values: CDR1 MDHEN, CDR2 SYDVKM. The length of the CDR3 is 16 residues. With V trimmed by 1 base and J by 6 bases, 10 bases remained unmatched. In nucleotides, the CDR3 is TGTGCCAGCAGTTTATATCCCCAGACAGGGGTTTCTGAAGCTTTCTTT. Translating it yields CASSLYPQTGVSEAFF.

This rearrangement joins TRBV5-8 to TRBJ2-5, with D possibly TRBD2 on 6 matching bases. The CDR3 spans 16 residues. Germline V CDR1 and CDR2: SGHTS, YDEGEE. Trimming removed 2 bases from V and 5 bases from J, with 19 bases in between. The CDR3 protein is CASSLLGHLAGETQYF. CDR3 sequence (DNA): TGTGCCAGCAGCTTATTGGGTCACCTCGCGGGGGAGACCCAGTACTTC. The whole variable domain, remainder taken from reference TRBV5-8 and TRBJ2-5, is EAGVTQSPTHLIKTRGQQATLRCSPISGHTSVYWYQQALGLGLQFLLWYDEGEERNRGNFPPRFSGRQFPNYSSELNVNALELEDSALYLCASSLLGHLAGETQYFGPGTRLLVL.

The chain links TRBV2 to TRBJ1-2; 11 nucleotides agree with TRBD1. The germline gives CDR1 SNHLY, CDR2 FYNNEI. The trim removed 3 bases at V and 8 bases at J, leaving 5 bases unmatched. The CDR3 is 14 residues long. The CDR3 sequence: CASSDGQGARGYTF. In DNA, the CDR3 is TGTGCCAGCAGTGACGGACAGGGGGCGAGAGGCTACACCTTC.

This sequence joins TRBV10-1 and TRBJ1-1; D perhaps matches TRBD1 (5 bases). Trimming took off 4 bases at V and 8 bases at J, with 14 bases between the two ends. Per germline, CDR1 WNHNN and CDR2 SYGVQD (reference sequence). The CDR3 has 13 amino acids. The DNA of the CDR3 is TGCGCCAGCAGTGTTACGGACATTTCCGAAGCTTTCTTT. Translation gives CASSVTDISEAFF.

The J gene is TRBJ1-1, the V gene TRBV12-5, with D possibly being TRBD1 (6 bases). Trimming took 7 bases from V and 0 from J, leaving 15 bases between them. Germline loops: CDR1 LGHNT, CDR2 FRNRAP. This CDR3 has 15 amino acids. The CDR3 nucleotides read TGTGCTAGTGCCTTCGGGACACCTATGAACACTGAAGCTTTCTTT. Translating it yields CASAFGTPMNTEAFF.

This chain uses TRBV12-2 with TRBJ2-3; the D call of TRBD2 is as the table states it, not checked on the DNA. TRBV12-2 is a listed pseudogene. The CDR3 totals 15 residues. The CDR3 loop is CASRLVAATTDTQYF. DNA of the CDR3: TGTGCAAGTCGCTTAGTAGCGGCCACCACAGATACGCAGTATTTT.

This clone was seen more than once but under ten times. The CDR3 here is CASSQDWRQRSYEQYF. The CDR3 DNA reads TGCGCCAGCAGCCAAGATTGGAGACAGCGCTCCTACGAGCAGTACTTC. The gene calls are TRBV4-1 and TRBJ2-7; D might be TRBD1 (5 bases). The CDR3 spans 16 residues. CDR1 MGHRA and CDR2 YSYEKL come from the germline V gene. The V gene lost 0 bases and the J gene lost 0 bases, with 12 bases spanning the gap.

Concerning this clone itself: One junction end does not reproduce the germline sequence, and a read error may be involved. The J gene is TRBJ2-5, the V gene TRBV29-1; 9 nucleotides align to TRBD2. The length of the CDR3 is 15 residues. The germline CDR1 and CDR2 sequences are SQVTM and ANQGSEA. CDR3: CSVGTSGTSKTELDF. The CDR3 DNA reads TGCAGCGTTGGTACCTCCGGGACTAGCAAGACCGAATTAGACTTC.

V gene TRBV10-3 combines with J gene TRBJ2-7; 7 bases line up with TRBD1. Germline V lookup: CDR1 ENHRY, CDR2 SYGVKD. The CDR3 is 14 residues long. With 6 bases clipped from V and 4 bases from J, the junction kept 9 bases outside the gene matches. The CDR3 region has the DNA TGTGCCATCAGGGCCGGGGACAGAGTTTACGAGCAGTACTTC. Protein product: CAIRAGDRVYEQYF.